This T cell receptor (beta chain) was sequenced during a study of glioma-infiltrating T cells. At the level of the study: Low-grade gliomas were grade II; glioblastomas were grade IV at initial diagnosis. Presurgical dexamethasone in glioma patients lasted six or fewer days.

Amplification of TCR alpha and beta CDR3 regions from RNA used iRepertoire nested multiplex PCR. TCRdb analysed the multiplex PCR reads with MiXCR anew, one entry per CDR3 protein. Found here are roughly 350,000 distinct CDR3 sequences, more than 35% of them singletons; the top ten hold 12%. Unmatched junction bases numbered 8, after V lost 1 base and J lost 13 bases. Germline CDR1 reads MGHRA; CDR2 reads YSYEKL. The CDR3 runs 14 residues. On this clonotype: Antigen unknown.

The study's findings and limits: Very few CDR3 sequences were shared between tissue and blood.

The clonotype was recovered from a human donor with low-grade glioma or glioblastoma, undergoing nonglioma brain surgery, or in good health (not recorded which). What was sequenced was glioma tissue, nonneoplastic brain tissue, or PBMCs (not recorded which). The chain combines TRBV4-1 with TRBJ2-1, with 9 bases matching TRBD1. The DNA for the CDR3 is TGCGCCAGCAGCCAAGGAGGAGCGGACAGGGGACAGTTCTTC. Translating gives CASSQGGADRGQFF.